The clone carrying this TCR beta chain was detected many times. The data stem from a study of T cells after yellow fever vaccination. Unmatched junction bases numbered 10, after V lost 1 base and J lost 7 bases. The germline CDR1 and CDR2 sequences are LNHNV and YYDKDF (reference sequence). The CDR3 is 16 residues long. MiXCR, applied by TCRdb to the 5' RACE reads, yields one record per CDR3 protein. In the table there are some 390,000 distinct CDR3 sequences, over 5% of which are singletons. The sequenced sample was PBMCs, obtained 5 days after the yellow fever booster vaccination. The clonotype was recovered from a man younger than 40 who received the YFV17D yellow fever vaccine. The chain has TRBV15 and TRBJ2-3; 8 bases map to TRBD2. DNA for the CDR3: TGTGCCACCAGCAGAGTCTGGGCGGGAGGTGTAAATACGCAGTATTTT. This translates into CATSRVWAGGVNTQYF.